This T cell receptor beta chain emerged from a study of blood T cell repertoires in COVID-19. All enrollees were about 18 to 89 years old and from about two dozen US areas. Germline values: CDR1 MNHEY, CDR2 SVGAGI. There are 16 residues in the CDR3. The V segment lost 4 bases and the J segment 6 bases; nucleotides outside the gene matches: 9. Per the original methods: Nucleated cell counts were estimated from reference gene primer amplification. The assay was immunoSEQ multiplex PCR, and TCRdb's table has in-frame clones only and misses some. V, J and clone size are taken as reported in that table, and D and trimming were inferred from the DNA itself. The sample includes 200,000 to 250,000 clones, 90% of them seen just once. This clone was found once.

Specimen: PBMCs or T cells enriched from blood (not recorded which). The V and J genes are TRBV6-5 and TRBJ2-2; TRBD2 aligns across 9 bases. This receptor was identified in a man aged 30-40 years who had been exposed to COVID-19. This CDR3 is CASSFALAGLAGELFF. DNA for the CDR3: TGTGCCAGCAGTTTCGCTCTAGCGGGGTTAGCCGGGGAGCTGTTTTTT.